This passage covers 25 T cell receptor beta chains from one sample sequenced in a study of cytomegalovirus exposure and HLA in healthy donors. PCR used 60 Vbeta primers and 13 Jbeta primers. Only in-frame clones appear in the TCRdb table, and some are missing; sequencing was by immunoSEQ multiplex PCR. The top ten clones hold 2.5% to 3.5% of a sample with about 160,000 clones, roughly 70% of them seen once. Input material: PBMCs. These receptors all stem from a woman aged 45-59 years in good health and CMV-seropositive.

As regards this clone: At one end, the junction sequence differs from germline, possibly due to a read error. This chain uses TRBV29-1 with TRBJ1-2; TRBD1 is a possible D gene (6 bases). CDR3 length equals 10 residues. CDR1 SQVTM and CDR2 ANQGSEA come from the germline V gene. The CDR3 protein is CSVEQGWVRF. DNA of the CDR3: TGCAGCGTTGAACAGGGGTGGGTCCGCTTC.

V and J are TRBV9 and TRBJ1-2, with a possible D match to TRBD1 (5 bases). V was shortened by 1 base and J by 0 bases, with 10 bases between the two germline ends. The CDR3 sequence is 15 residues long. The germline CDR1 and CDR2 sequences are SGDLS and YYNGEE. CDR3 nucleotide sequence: TGTGCCAGCAGCGTACTGGGGCAGTCTAACTATGGCTACACCTTC. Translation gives CASSVLGQSNYGYTF.

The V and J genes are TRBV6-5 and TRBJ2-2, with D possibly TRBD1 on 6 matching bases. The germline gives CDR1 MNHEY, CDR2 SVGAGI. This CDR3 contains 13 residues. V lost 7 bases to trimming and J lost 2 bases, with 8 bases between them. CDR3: CASTGTNTGELFF. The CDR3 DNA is TGTGCCAGCACGGGGACAAACACCGGGGAGCTGTTTTTT.

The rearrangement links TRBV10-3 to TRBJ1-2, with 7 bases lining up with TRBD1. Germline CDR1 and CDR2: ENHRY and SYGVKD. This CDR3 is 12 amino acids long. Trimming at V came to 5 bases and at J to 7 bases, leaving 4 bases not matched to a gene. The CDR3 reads CAISFDRAGYTF. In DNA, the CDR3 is TGTGCCATCAGTTTTGACAGGGCTGGCTACACCTTC.

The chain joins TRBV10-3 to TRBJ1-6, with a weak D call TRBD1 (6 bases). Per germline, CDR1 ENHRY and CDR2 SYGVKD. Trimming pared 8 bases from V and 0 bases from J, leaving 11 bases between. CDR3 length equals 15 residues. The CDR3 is CAIGQDSSYNSPLHF. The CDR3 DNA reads TGTGCCATCGGCCAGGACAGCTCCTATAATTCACCCCTCCACTTT.

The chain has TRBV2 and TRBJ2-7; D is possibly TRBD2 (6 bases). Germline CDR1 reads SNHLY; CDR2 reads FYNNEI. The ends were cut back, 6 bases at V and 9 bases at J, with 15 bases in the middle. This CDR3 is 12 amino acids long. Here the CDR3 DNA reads TGTGCCAGCAGCCCCCTCGGGAGCGCGCAGTACTTC. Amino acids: CASSPLGSAQYF.

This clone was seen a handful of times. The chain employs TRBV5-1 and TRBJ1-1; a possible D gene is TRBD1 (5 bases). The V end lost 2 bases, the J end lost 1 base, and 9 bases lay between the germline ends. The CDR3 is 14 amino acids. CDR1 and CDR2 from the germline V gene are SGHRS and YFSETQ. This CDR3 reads CASSFQTENTEAFF. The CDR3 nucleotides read TGCGCCAGCAGCTTTCAGACAGAGAACACTGAAGCTTTCTTT. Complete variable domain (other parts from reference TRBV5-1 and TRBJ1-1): KAGVTQTPRYLIKTRGQQVTLSCSPISGHRSVSWYQQTPGQGLQFLFEYFSETQRNKGNFPGRFSGRQFSNSRSEMNVSTLELGDSALYLCASSFQTENTEAFFGQGTRLTVV.

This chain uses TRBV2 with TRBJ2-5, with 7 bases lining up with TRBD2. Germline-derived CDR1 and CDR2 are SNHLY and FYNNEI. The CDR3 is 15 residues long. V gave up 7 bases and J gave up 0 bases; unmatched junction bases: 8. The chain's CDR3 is CASKLSGTNQETQYF. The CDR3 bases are TGTGCCAGCAAGTTGTCCGGGACTAACCAAGAGACCCAGTACTTC.

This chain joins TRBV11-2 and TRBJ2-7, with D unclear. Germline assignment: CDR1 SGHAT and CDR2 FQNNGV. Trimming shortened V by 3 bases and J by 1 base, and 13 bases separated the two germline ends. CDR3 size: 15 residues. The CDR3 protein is CASSFDNFRSYEQYF. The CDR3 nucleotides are TGTGCCAGCAGCTTCGACAATTTCCGTTCCTACGAGCAGTACTTC.

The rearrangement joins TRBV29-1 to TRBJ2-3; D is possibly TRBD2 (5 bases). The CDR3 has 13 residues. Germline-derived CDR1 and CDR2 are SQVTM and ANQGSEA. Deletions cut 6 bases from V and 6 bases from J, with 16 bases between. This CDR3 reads CSVRGPGMDTQYF. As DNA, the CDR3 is TGCAGCGTCCGTGGTCCGGGGATGGATACGCAGTATTTT.

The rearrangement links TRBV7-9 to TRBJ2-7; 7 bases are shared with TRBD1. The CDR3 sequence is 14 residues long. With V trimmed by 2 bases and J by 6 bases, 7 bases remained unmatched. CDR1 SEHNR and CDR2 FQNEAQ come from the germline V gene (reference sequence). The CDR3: CASSLTGQWGEQYF. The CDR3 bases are TGTGCCAGCAGCTTAACGGGACAGTGGGGCGAGCAGTACTTC.

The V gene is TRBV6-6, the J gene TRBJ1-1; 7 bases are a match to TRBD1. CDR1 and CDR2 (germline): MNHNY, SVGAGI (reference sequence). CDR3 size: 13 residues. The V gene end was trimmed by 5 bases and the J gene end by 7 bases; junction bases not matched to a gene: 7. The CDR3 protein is CASSRDSGHEAFF. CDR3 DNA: TGTGCCAGCAGTCGGGACAGCGGGCATGAAGCTTTCTTT.

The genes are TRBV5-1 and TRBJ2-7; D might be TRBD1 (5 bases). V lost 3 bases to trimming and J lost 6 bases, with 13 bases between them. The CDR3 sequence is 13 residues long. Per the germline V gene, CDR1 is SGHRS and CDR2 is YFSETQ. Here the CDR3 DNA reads TGCGCCAGCAGCTCGTCCCCAGGGTGCGAGCAGTACTTC. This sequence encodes CASSSSPGCEQYF.

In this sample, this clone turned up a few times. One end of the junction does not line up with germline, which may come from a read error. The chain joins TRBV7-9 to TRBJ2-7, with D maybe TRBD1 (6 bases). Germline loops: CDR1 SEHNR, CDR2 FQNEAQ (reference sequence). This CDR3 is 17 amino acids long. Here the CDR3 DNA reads TGTTCCAGCAGCTTACAGCCCTTCTCCGACAGGAACTACGAGCAGTACTTC. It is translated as CSSSLQPFSDRNYEQYF.

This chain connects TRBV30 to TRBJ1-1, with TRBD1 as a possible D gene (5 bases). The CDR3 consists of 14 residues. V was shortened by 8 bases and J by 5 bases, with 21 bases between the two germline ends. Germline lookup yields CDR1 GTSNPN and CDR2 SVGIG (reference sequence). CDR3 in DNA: TGTGCCCAAAAAAGAGGTCAGGGTAGGACTGAAGCTTTCTTT. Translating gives CAQKRGQGRTEAFF.

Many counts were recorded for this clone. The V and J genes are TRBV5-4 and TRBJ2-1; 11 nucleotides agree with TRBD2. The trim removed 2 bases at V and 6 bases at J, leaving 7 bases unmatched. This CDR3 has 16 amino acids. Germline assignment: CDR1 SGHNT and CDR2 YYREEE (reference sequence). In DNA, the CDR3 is TGTGCCAGCAGCTTTTTAGCGGGGGGGCAGGGCAATGAGCAGTTCTTC. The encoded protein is CASSFLAGGQGNEQFF. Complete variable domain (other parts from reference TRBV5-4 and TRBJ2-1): ETGVTQSPTHLIKTRGQQVTLRCSSQSGHNTVSWYQQALGQGPQFIFQYYREEENGRGNFPPRFSGLQFPNYSSELNVNALELDDSALYLCASSFLAGGQGNEQFFGPGTRLTVL.

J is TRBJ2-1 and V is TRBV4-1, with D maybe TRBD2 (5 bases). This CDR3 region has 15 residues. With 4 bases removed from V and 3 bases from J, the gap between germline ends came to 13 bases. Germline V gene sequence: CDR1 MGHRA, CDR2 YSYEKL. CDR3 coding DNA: TGCGCCAGCAGCCTACTAGGGCTCGGCTACAATGAGCAGTTCTTC. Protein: CASSLLGLGYNEQFF.

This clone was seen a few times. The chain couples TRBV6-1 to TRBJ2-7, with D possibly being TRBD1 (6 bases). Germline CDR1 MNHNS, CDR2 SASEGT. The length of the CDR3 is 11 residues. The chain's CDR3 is CATRGIYEQYF. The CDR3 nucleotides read TGTGCTACAAGGGGGATATACGAGCAGTACTTC.

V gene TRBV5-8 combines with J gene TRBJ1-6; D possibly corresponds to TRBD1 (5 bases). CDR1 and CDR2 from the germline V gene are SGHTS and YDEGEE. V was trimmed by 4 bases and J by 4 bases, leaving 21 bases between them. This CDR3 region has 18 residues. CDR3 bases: TGTGCCAGCAGCATACCCCTCCTGACAGCCGGTTATAATTCACCCCTCCACTTT. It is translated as CASSIPLLTAGYNSPLHF.

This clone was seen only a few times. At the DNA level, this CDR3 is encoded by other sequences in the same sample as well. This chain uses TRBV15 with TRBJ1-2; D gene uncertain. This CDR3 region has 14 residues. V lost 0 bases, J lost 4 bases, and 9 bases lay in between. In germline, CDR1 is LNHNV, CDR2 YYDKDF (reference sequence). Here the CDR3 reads CATSRDRQAYGYTF. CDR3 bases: TGTGCCACCAGCAGAGATCGCCAGGCCTATGGCTACACCTTC.

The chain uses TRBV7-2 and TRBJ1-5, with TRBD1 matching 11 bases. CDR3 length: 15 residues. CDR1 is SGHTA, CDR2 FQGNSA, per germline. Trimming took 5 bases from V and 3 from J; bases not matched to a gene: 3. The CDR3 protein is CASSPDRGPNQPQHF. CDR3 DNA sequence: TGTGCCAGCAGCCCGGACAGGGGGCCCAATCAGCCCCAGCATTTT.

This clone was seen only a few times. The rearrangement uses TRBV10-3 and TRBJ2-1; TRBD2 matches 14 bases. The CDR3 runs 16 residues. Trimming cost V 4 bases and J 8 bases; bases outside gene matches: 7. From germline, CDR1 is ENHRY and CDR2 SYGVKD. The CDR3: CAISGLAGGLRDEQFF. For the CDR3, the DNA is TGTGCCATCAGTGGACTAGCGGGGGGGCTGCGGGATGAGCAGTTCTTC.

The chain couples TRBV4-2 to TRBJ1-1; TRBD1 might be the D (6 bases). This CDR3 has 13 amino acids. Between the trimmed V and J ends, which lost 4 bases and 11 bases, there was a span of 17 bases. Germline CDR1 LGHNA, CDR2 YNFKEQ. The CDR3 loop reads CASSPPGRRGAFF. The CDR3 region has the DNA TGTGCCAGCAGCCCCCCGGGGCGAAGGGGGGCTTTCTTT.

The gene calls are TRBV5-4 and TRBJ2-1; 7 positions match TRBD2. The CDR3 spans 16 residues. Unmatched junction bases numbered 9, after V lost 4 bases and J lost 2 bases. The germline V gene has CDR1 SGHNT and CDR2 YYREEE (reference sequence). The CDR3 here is CASSQFAGVPYNEQFF. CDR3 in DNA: TGTGCCAGCAGCCAATTTGCGGGGGTTCCCTACAATGAGCAGTTCTTC. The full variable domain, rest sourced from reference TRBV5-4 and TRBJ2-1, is ETGVTQSPTHLIKTRGQQVTLRCSSQSGHNTVSWYQQALGQGPQFIFQYYREEENGRGNFPPRFSGLQFPNYSSELNVNALELDDSALYLCASSQFAGVPYNEQFFGPGTRLTVL.

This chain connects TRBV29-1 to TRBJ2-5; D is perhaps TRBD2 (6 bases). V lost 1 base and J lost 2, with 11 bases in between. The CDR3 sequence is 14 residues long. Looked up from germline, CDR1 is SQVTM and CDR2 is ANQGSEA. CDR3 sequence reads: CSVEVGRGQETQYF. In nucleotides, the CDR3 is TGCAGCGTTGAAGTAGGTCGGGGGCAAGAGACCCAGTACTTC.